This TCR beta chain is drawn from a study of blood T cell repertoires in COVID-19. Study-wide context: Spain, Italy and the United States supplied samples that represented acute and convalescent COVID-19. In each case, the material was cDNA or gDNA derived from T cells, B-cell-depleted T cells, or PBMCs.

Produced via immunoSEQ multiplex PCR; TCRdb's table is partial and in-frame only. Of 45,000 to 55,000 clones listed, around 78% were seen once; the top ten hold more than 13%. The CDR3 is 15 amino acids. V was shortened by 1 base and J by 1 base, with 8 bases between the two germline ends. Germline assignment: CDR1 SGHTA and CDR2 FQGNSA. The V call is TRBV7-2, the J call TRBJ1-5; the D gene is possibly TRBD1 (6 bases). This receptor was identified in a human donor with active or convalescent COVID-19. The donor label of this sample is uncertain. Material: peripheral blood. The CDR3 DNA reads TGTGCCAGCAGCTTAGGGGGGCGAAGCAATCAGCCCCAGCATTTT. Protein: CASSLGGRSNQPQHF.